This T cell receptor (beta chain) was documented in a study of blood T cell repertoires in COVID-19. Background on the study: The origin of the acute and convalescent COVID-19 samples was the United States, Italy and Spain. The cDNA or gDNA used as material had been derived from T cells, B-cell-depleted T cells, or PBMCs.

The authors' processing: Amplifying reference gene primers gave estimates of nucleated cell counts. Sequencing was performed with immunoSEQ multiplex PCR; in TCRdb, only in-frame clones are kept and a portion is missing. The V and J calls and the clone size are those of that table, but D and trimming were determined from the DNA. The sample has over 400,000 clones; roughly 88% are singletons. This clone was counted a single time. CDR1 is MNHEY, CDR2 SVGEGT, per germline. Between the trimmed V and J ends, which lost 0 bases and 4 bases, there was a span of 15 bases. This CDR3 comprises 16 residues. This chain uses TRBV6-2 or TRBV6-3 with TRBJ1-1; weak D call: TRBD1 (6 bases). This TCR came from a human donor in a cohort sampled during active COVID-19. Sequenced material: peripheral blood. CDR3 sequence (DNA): TGTGCCAGCAGTTACTCGAGGGGGAGTATGGGCACTGAAGCTTTCTTT. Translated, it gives CASSYSRGSMGTEAFF.